The present entry profiles one T cell receptor (beta chain) with its context. Its antigen is not identified. This record comes from a study of post-analysis software for immune sequencing data. Unique-molecular-identifier-tagged TCR beta cDNA libraries were used. Some 500,000 cDNA molecules were obtained per 1 to 10 million input T cells. One entry per CDR3 protein, called by TCRdb with MiXCR from the PCR reads. The data show approximately 630,000 distinct CDR3 sequences, 55% to 60% seen once. The CDR3 loop spans 15 amino acids. Trimming stripped 9 bases from V and 0 bases from J, with 15 bases between. CDR1 is MNHEY, CDR2 SVGAGI, per germline. Findings and limits, study-wide: Controls showed significantly higher normalized Chao1 diversity than did multiple sclerosis patients. Patients carried several TRBV segments more frequently than controls did, and TRBV5-6, TRBV5-1 and TRBV20-1 were among them. Batch-mates among the samples co-clustered strongly by F measure.

Sequences were obtained from blood. The receptor was isolated from a girl aged 2 to 9 with multiple sclerosis. The gene calls are TRBV6-5 and TRBJ2-1; tentative D call: TRBD2 (5 bases). CDR3 protein: CASCGGPSSYNEQFF. CDR3 bases: TGTGCCAGTTGTGGAGGCCCAAGCTCCTACAATGAGCAGTTCTTC.